This T cell receptor (beta chain) was captured by sequencing in a study of cytomegalovirus exposure and HLA in healthy donors. The PCR contained 60 Vbeta and 13 Jbeta primers. Clones were sequenced by immunoSEQ multiplex PCR, and TCRdb holds only the in-frame ones, with some missing. Of under 200,000 clones listed, around three quarters are singletons. The table lists this clone with a few counts. CDR1 and CDR2 from the germline V gene are KGHSH and LQKENI. V gave up 3 bases and J gave up 7 bases, with 19 bases separating them. The CDR3 spans 16 residues. This clonotype was obtained from a woman aged 50 to 60 in good health and CMV-seronegative. The chain joins TRBV18 to TRBJ1-5; possible D gene TRBD1, 5 bases. Sequences were obtained from PBMCs. The CDR3 here is CASSPEGFQEGQPQHF. The CDR3 DNA follows: TGTGCCAGCTCACCGGAGGGATTTCAAGAGGGGCAGCCCCAGCATTTT.